This T cell receptor (beta chain) was found in a study of blood T cell repertoires in COVID-19. Study overall: Samples of COVID-19 (acute and convalescent) were obtained from the United States, Italy and Spain. PBMCs, B-cell-depleted T cells, or T cells were the source of the cDNA or gDNA that made up the material.

Germline-derived CDR1 and CDR2 are MNHEY and SMNVEV (reference sequence). The trim removed 0 bases at V and 4 bases at J, leaving 5 bases unmatched. The CDR3 consists of 17 residues. In the original workflow: Counts of nucleated cells, estimated from reference gene primer amplification, were obtained. Produced via immunoSEQ multiplex PCR; TCRdb's table is partial and in-frame only. V and J calls and clone size are given by that table; D and trimming were obtained from the DNA. The data show roughly 280,000 clones, approximately 90% seen once. Participants' own reports of clinical history determined their cohort assignment.

This chain joins TRBV27 and TRBJ2-3; 12 bases align to TRBD2. The source material was PBMCs or T cells enriched from blood (not recorded which). This sequence originates from a woman aged 25 to 39 with acute COVID-19. The CDR3 nucleotides are TGTGCCAGCAGTTTATCGCGGACTAGCGGGATCTCAGATACGCAGTATTTT. It encodes CASSLSRTSGISDTQYF.